The text below deals with one T cell receptor (beta chain). What it binds is unknown. Clones were sequenced by immunoSEQ multiplex PCR, and TCRdb holds only the in-frame ones, with some missing. In the table there are about 73,000 clones, 85% to 90% of which are singletons. The CDR3 is 13 residues long. Germline CDR1 is MDHEN and CDR2 is SYDVKM. Deletions cut 9 bases from V and 7 bases from J, with 16 bases between. This record comes from a study of T cell responses to AZD1222 COVID-19 vaccine. The study's findings and limits: Breadth and depth of Spike-specific TCRs rose after two AZD1222 doses.

This TCR was sampled from an adult who received the AZD1222 COVID-19 vaccine. This rearrangement joins TRBV28 to TRBJ2-1, with a weak D call TRBD2 (7 bases). Material: peripheral blood, obtained 28 days after the second AZD1222 dose. The CDR3 loop is CASVHGGANEQFF. The CDR3 DNA sequence: TGTGCCAGTGTTCATGGGGGGGCAAATGAGCAGTTCTTC.